This passage covers 28 T cell receptor beta chains from one sample sequenced in a study of cytomegalovirus exposure and HLA in healthy donors. Primers included in the PCR were 60 Vbeta and 13 Jbeta primers. Measured with immunoSEQ multiplex PCR; TCRdb has only the in-frame clones, and not every one. This sample's table has 55,000 to 75,000 clones. Sequenced: PBMCs. The receptors stem from a woman in her 30s in good health and CMV-seronegative.

J is TRBJ2-6 and V is TRBV30; TRBD1 agrees at 9 bases. CDR3 length: 15 residues. CDR1 is GTSNPN, CDR2 SVGIG, per germline (reference sequence). J was trimmed by 2 bases and V by 5 bases; bases with no gene match: 4. CDR3 DNA: TGTGCCTGGGGACAGGGGCTGGCTGGGGCCAACGTCCTGACTTTC. The encoded protein is CAWGQGLAGANVLTF.

This chain joins TRBV5-1 and TRBJ1-5; D is ambiguous. The germline gives CDR1 SGHRS, CDR2 YFSETQ. V lost 4 bases, J lost 1 base, and 12 bases lay in between. This CDR3 has 15 amino acids. This chain's CDR3 is CASSLGGVSNQPQHF. CDR3 nucleotides: TGCGCCAGCAGCCTGGGCGGGGTGAGCAATCAGCCCCAGCATTTT.

V is TRBV6-5 and J is TRBJ1-5; D remains unclear. The V and J ends lost 10 bases and 4 bases respectively, with 17 bases between them. Germline lookup yields CDR1 MNHEY and CDR2 SVGAGI. The CDR3 is 14 amino acids. The CDR3 region is CANVPLSGNQPQHF. The DNA for the CDR3 is TGTGCCAACGTACCACTGTCCGGTAATCAGCCCCAGCATTTT.

The V and J genes are TRBV28 and TRBJ1-2; no firm D call. Germline loops: CDR1 MDHEN, CDR2 SYDVKM. The CDR3 is made up of 13 amino acids. Deletions cut 6 bases from V and 3 bases from J, with 11 bases between. The CDR3 reads CASREVVHYGYTF. CDR3 in DNA: TGTGCCAGCAGGGAGGTCGTTCACTATGGCTACACCTTC.

The chain uses TRBV30 and TRBJ2-5, with a possible D match to TRBD1 (6 bases). The V gene's germline CDR1 is GTSNPN and CDR2 SVGIG (reference sequence). This CDR3 comprises 13 residues. The V and J ends lost 4 bases and 3 bases respectively, with 12 bases between them. Here the CDR3 DNA reads TGTGCCTGGAATCGTCAGGGGAAAGAGACCCAGTACTTC. This codes for CAWNRQGKETQYF. The complete variable domain, with remaining parts taken from reference TRBV30 and TRBJ2-5, reads SQTIHQWPATLVQPVGSPLSLECTVEGTSNPNLYWYRQAAGRGLQLLFYSVGIGQISSEVPQNLSASRPQDRQFILSSKKLLLSDSGFYLCAWNRQGKETQYFGPGTRLLVL.

The rearrangement joins TRBV30 to TRBJ2-7; the match to TRBD2 covers 8 bases. The CDR3 is 15 amino acids. V gave up 4 bases and J gave up 5 bases; unmatched junction bases: 13. CDR1 is GTSNPN, CDR2 SVGIG, per germline (reference sequence). The CDR3 loop is CAWTTGTSRLHEQYF. The CDR3 coding sequence is TGTGCCTGGACCACCGGGACTAGTAGGCTCCACGAGCAGTACTTC.

The chain couples TRBV4-2 to TRBJ2-7, with TRBD2 matching 13 bases. CDR3 size: 15 residues. CDR1 and CDR2 (germline): LGHNA, YNFKEQ. V dropped 3 bases and J dropped 10; count of bases not matched to a gene: 9. The CDR3 DNA sequence: TGTGCCAGCAGCCAGCCGGGACTAGCGGGGAATGAACAGTACTTC. Its translation is CASSQPGLAGNEQYF.

About this clone itself: This CDR3 is also generated by other DNA sequences in the sample. The chain links TRBV9 to TRBJ2-7, with TRBD2 matching 15 bases. Germline assignment: CDR1 SGDLS and CDR2 YYNGEE. V gave up 3 bases and J gave up 1 base; unmatched junction bases: 8. The CDR3 contains 18 residues. As DNA, the CDR3 is TGTGCCAGCAGCGCAGGACTAGCGGGAGGGCCGGGGTCCTACGAGCAGTACTTC. It is translated as CASSAGLAGGPGSYEQYF.

V and J are TRBV29-1 and TRBJ1-3, with 7 bases identical to TRBD1. This CDR3 is built from 14 residues. Germline trimming cut 4 bases from V and 2 bases from J; bases unmatched to any gene: 5. Germline CDR1 SQVTM, CDR2 ANQGSEA. CDR3 in DNA: TGCAGCGTTGCGCCTACAGGGGCTGGAAACACCATATATTTT. This sequence encodes CSVAPTGAGNTIYF.

The chain employs TRBV5-6 and TRBJ2-7; TRBD1 agrees at 9 bases. CDR3 length: 15 amino acids. CDR1 is SGHDT, CDR2 YYEEEE, per germline. V gave up 4 bases and J gave up 8 bases; unmatched junction bases: 13. The CDR3 is CASSEFGTGFVKQYF. CDR3 bases: TGTGCCAGCAGCGAATTTGGGACAGGGTTCGTAAAGCAGTACTTC.

The rearrangement uses TRBV19 and TRBJ2-5; TRBD1 agrees at 7 bases. Germline V gives CDR1 LNHDA, CDR2 SQIVND (reference sequence). The CDR3 totals 14 residues. V was clipped by 5 bases and J by 1 base; unmatched bases: 4. For the CDR3, the DNA is TGTGCCAGTAGTTCCGGACAGGTCCAAGAGACCCAGTACTTC. Its protein product is CASSSGQVQETQYF.

V and J are TRBV25-1 and TRBJ2-1; no definite D call. V dropped 4 bases and J dropped 8 bases, with 18 bases sitting between them. The CDR3 is 15 amino acids. From germline, CDR1 is MGHDK and CDR2 SYGVNS. The CDR3 region is CASSGDTNPHYEQFF. The DNA of the CDR3 is TGTGCCAGCAGTGGAGACACGAATCCGCACTATGAGCAGTTCTTC.

The CDR3 DNA follows: TGTGCCAGCAGCCGCCTACCCCCGGGAGACTATGGCTACACCTTC. Translated, it gives CASSRLPPGDYGYTF. The chain couples TRBV7-9 to TRBJ1-2; no firm D call. Deletions cut 5 bases from V and 3 bases from J, with 16 bases between. Germline V CDR1 and CDR2: SEHNR, FQNEAQ (reference sequence). The CDR3 covers 15 residues.

The chain employs TRBV9 and TRBJ1-2, with TRBD1 identical over 8 bases. Germline V gives CDR1 SGDLS, CDR2 YYNGEE. The ends lost 4 bases at V and 8 bases at J; junction bases unmatched: 7. This CDR3 comprises 13 residues. CDR3 amino acids: CASSLAGGDGYTF. The CDR3 bases are TGTGCCAGCAGCTTGGCAGGGGGCGACGGCTACACCTTC. Full variable domain (rest looked up from reference TRBV9 and TRBJ1-2): DSGVTQTPKHLITATGQRVTLRCSPRSGDLSVYWYQQSLDQGLQFLIQYYNGEERAKGNILERFSAQQFPDLHSELNLSSLELGDSALYFCASSLAGGDGYTFGSGTRLTVV.

The chain recombines TRBV30 with TRBJ1-5; TRBD1 matches 8 bases. The V gene end was trimmed by 3 bases and the J gene end by 0 bases; junction bases not matched to a gene: 10. Germline CDR1 and CDR2: GTSNPN and SVGIG (reference sequence). The CDR3 is 17 residues long. The CDR3: CAWSANDRGYSNQPQHF. In DNA form, the CDR3 reads TGTGCCTGGAGCGCAAACGACAGGGGCTATAGCAATCAGCCCCAGCATTTT.

The rearrangement joins TRBV28 to TRBJ2-7; TRBD2 is a possible D gene (5 bases). The CDR3 covers 15 residues. V gave up 4 bases and J gave up 2 bases, with 15 bases separating them. The germline V gene has CDR1 MDHEN and CDR2 SYDVKM. CDR3 in amino acids: CASSYGASRAYEQYF. The DNA for the CDR3 is TGTGCCAGCAGTTATGGAGCTAGCAGAGCCTACGAGCAGTACTTC.

V and J are TRBV7-2 and TRBJ2-7; 16 bases are shared with TRBD2. This CDR3 is built from 15 residues. Germline V lookup: CDR1 SGHTA, CDR2 FQGNSA. With V trimmed by 7 bases and J by 9 bases, 9 bases remained unmatched. The CDR3 sequence is CASTQGLAGGLGQYF. DNA of the CDR3: TGTGCCAGCACCCAGGGACTAGCGGGAGGGCTGGGGCAGTACTTC. The variable domain in full, completed from reference TRBV7-2 and TRBJ2-7, reads GAGVSQSPSNKVTEKGKDVELRCDPISGHTALYWYRQSLGQGLEFLIYFQGNSAPDKSGLPSDRFSAERTGGSVSTLTIQRTQQEDSAVYLCASTQGLAGGLGQYFGPGTRLTVT.

This sequence joins TRBV28 and TRBJ2-3, with 10 bases matching TRBD1. The V and J ends lost 2 bases and 3 bases, in that order; junction bases with no gene match: 2. CDR1 and CDR2 from the germline V gene are MDHEN and SYDVKM. This CDR3 contains 15 residues. In DNA, the CDR3 is TGTGCCAGCAGTTTAGGGACAGGGGATACAGATACGCAGTATTTT. Its protein product is CASSLGTGDTDTQYF.

V usage is TRBV29-1 and J usage is TRBJ2-5; 8 nucleotides align to TRBD2. Germline loops: CDR1 SQVTM, CDR2 ANQGSEA. The CDR3 is made up of 12 amino acids. Trimming took 6 bases from V and 4 from J; bases not matched to a gene: 4. CDR3 sequence: CSVATSGETQYF. CDR3 in DNA: TGCAGCGTGGCCACTAGCGGAGAGACCCAGTACTTC.

The genes are TRBV10-3 and TRBJ1-4; D is possibly TRBD1 (5 bases). From germline, CDR1 is ENHRY and CDR2 SYGVKD. CDR3 length equals 15 residues. V dropped 11 bases and J dropped 0 bases, with 16 bases sitting between them. The CDR3 bases are TGTGCCGTGGGGCGGGAAGGCGCAACTAATGAAAAACTGTTTTTT. Translation: CAVGREGATNEKLFF.

The rearrangement joins TRBV5-4 to TRBJ2-7, with a tentative D call TRBD2 (5 bases). V was clipped by 4 bases and J by 6 bases, with 14 bases between them. The CDR3 extends over 13 amino acids. The germline V gene encodes CDR1 SGHNT and CDR2 YYREEE (reference sequence). CDR3 region: CASSTDWPGEQYF. In DNA, the CDR3 is TGTGCCAGCAGCACGGACTGGCCTGGCGAGCAGTACTTC.

This chain joins TRBV30 and TRBJ2-7, with D perhaps TRBD1 (7 bases). With 4 bases removed from V and 4 bases from J, the gap between germline ends came to 17 bases. Germline loops: CDR1 GTSNPN, CDR2 SVGIG (reference sequence). The CDR3 is made up of 14 amino acids. The CDR3 loop is CAWKRRGDLYEQYF. The CDR3 region has the DNA TGTGCCTGGAAGCGCAGGGGGGATCTTTACGAGCAGTACTTC.

The V and J genes are TRBV7-8 and TRBJ1-1; D perhaps matches TRBD1 (6 bases). The germline CDR1 and CDR2 sequences are SGHVS and FQNEAQ. Trimming left V 1 base short and J 1 base short, with 16 bases between. The CDR3 has 17 residues. The CDR3 DNA sequence: TGTGCCAGCAGCTTAGACAGGACAGCCCCGTCGAACACTGAAGCTTTCTTT. The encoded protein is CASSLDRTAPSNTEAFF.

The rearrangement links TRBV30 to TRBJ1-3; TRBD1 aligns across 8 bases. The ends lost 0 bases at V and 0 bases at J; junction bases unmatched: 13. The CDR3 is 19 amino acids. The germline CDR1 and CDR2 sequences are GTSNPN and SVGIG (reference sequence). CDR3 in DNA: TGTGCCTGGAGTGTACCCGTAGGACAGGGCCAAAGCTCTGGAAACACCATATATTTT. Translation: CAWSVPVGQGQSSGNTIYF. Looking up the rest from reference TRBV30 and TRBJ1-3 gives the full variable domain: SQTIHQWPATLVQPVGSPLSLECTVEGTSNPNLYWYRQAAGRGLQLLFYSVGIGQISSEVPQNLSASRPQDRQFILSSKKLLLSDSGFYLCAWSVPVGQGQSSGNTIYFGEGSWLTVV.

The V call is TRBV9, the J call TRBJ2-3; D remains ambiguous. CDR1 and CDR2 (germline): SGDLS, YYNGEE. The CDR3 extends over 16 amino acids. Trimming took 3 bases from V and 1 from J, leaving 15 bases between them. CDR3 protein: CASSGVVRPGTDTQYF. The CDR3 DNA is TGTGCCAGCAGCGGAGTGGTTCGTCCTGGCACAGATACGCAGTATTTT.

The genes are TRBV10-2 and TRBJ2-2, with a possible D match to TRBD1 (6 bases). CDR3 length: 15 residues. CDR1 WSHSY and CDR2 SAAADI come from the germline V gene. With 7 bases removed from V and 5 bases from J, the gap between germline ends came to 17 bases. The CDR3 DNA sequence: TGCGCCAGCAACGTCGGGGCAGGGGTAACCGGGGAGCTGTTTTTT. It is translated as CASNVGAGVTGELFF.

The gene calls are TRBV18 and TRBJ2-3; 8 nucleotides align to TRBD2. This CDR3 comprises 16 residues. The V gene end was trimmed by 3 bases and the J gene end by 2 bases; junction bases not matched to a gene: 7. CDR1 is KGHSH and CDR2 is LQKENI in the germline V gene. Here the CDR3 DNA reads TGTGCCAGCTCACCTCGGGGGGGGCTCCTCACAGATACGCAGTATTTT. It is translated as CASSPRGGLLTDTQYF. The full variable domain, with the rest looked up from reference TRBV18 and TRBJ2-3, is NAGVMQNPRHLVRRRGQEARLRCSPMKGHSHVYWYRQLPEEGLKFMVYLQKENIIDESGMPKERFSAEFPKEGPSILRIQQVVRGDSAAYFCASSPRGGLLTDTQYFGPGTRLTVL.

The chain couples TRBV4-2 to TRBJ1-5; D unclear. V shed 0 bases and J shed 1 base, with 7 bases lying between them. There are 15 residues in the CDR3. Germline V gene lookup returns CDR1 LGHNA and CDR2 YNFKEQ. Here the CDR3 DNA reads TGTGCCAGCAGCCAAGATGCACACAGCAATCAGCCCCAGCATTTT. Its protein product is CASSQDAHSNQPQHF.